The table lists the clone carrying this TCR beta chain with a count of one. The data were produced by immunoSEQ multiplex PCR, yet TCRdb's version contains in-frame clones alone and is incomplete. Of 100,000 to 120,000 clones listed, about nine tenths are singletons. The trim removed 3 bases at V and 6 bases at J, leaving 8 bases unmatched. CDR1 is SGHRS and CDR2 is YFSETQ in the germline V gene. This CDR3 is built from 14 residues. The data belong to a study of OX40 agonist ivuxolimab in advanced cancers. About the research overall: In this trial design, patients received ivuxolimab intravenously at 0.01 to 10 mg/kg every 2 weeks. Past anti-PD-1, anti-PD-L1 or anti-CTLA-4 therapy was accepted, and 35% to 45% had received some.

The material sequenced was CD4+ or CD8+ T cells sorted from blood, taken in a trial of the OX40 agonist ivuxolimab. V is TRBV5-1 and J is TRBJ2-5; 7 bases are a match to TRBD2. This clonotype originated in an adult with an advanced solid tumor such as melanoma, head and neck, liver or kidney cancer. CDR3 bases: TGCGCCAGCAGCTCCGGGACTATTAGAAAGACCCAGTACTTC. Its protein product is CASSSGTIRKTQYF.